These T cell receptor beta chains were read from a single sample in a study of T cell changes during pregnancy in multiple sclerosis. This table comes from immunoSEQ multiplex PCR, and its TCRdb copy is limited to in-frame clones, with some not included. The table has tens of thousands of clones, more than 75% seen once. The sample in question was CD8+ T cells from peripheral blood mononuclear cells, obtained before pregnancy. Source of these receptors: a female donor with multiple sclerosis, enrolled in a pregnancy study. CDR3s include the opening cysteine and the closing phenylalanine or tryptophan. The D gene is left open where the match is weak.

CDR3 length,V gene,D gene,J gene,CDR3 DNA,CDR3 protein
17,TRBV14,.,TRBJ2-4,TGTGCCAGCAGCCACCCTCCTTGGGGCGGAGGGTCTAACATTCAGTACTTC,CASSHPPWGGGSNIQYF
14,TRBV9,TRBD1,TRBJ2-5,TGTGCCAGCAGCGTAGCGGGGACAGGAGAGACCCAGTACTTC,CASSVAGTGETQYF
15,TRBV4-1,TRBD2,TRBJ2-1,TGCGCCAGCAGCCTCCATAGCGGGGGGGCGGGTGAGCAGTTCTTC,CASSLHSGGAGEQFF
13,TRBV9,.,TRBJ1-4,TGTGCCAGCAGCGTAGGCAGATCCGAAAAACTGTTTTTT,CASSVGRSEKLFF
16,TRBV5-4,TRBD1,TRBJ1-1,TGTGCCAGCAGGGTCTTTGGAACTACAGGGGATACTGAAGCTTTCTTT,CASRVFGTTGDTEAFF
14,TRBV15,TRBD2,TRBJ2-1,TGTGCCACCAGCAGAGCTGCGGCGGCGGGGGGGCAGTTCTTC,CATSRAAAAGGQFF
16,TRBV5-6,TRBD2,TRBJ2-3,TGTGCCAGCAGCTCTGTGGGTAGCGGGCTCACAGATACGCAGTATTTT,CASSSVGSGLTDTQYF
14,TRBV11-1,TRBD1,TRBJ2-2,TGTGCCAGCAGCTGGGAACAGGGGGCCGGGGAGCTGTTTTTT,CASSWEQGAGELFF
14,TRBV7-2,.,TRBJ1-2,TGTGCCAGCAGCGCCATCGGGGGGGACTATGGCTACACCTTC,CASSAIGGDYGYTF
15,TRBV27,.,TRBJ1-2,TGTGCCAGCAGTTTAACACCAACCTCAAACTATGGCTACACCTTC,CASSLTPTSNYGYTF
14,TRBV7-9,.,TRBJ2-7,TGTGCCAGCAGCGCCTTCACCACAGGCTACGAGCAGTACTTC,CASSAFTTGYEQYF
15,TRBV6-5,.,TRBJ1-2,TGTGCCAGCAGTTACTCCCAGGGAGGTAACTATGGCTACACCTTC,CASSYSQGGNYGYTF
16,TRBV27,.,TRBJ2-1,TGTGCCAGCAGTCCGACCCTAGGCCTCATGGGCAATGAGCAGTTCTTC,CASSPTLGLMGNEQFF